In its sample, the clone carrying this T cell receptor beta chain was seen many times. Its specificity is unknown. The data derive from a study of T cells after yellow fever vaccination. Study details: Preparation of fractions with low cell numbers was performed using SMART-Seq v4 Ultra Low Input. General study results and limits: It was the secondary response that reached its peak faster, day 5 versus 15, but it was weaker. It was a small share of clonotypes that appeared in both CD4 and CD8 compartments.

Trimming pared 2 bases from V and 1 base from J, leaving 21 bases between. Per the germline V gene, CDR1 is SGHAT and CDR2 is FQDESV (reference sequence). The CDR3 runs to 18 residues. Production of TCR cDNA was by 5'RACE template switching, which also added a universal primer site and UMIs. TCRdb reprocessed the 5' RACE reads via MiXCR and lists one record per CDR3 protein. The sample has some 320,000 distinct CDR3 sequences; 8.5% to 9% are singletons. The clonotype was recovered from a man between 18 and 35 years old who received the YFV17D yellow fever vaccine. V gene TRBV11-1 combines with J gene TRBJ2-7; D is perhaps TRBD1 or TRBD2 (6 bases each). The source material was PBMCs, sampled on the day of the first yellow fever vaccination. CDR3 nucleotide sequence: TGTGCCAGCAGCTTATTTCCCTACCCAAGGGGGGAATCCTACGAGCAGTACGTC. Translating gives CASSLFPYPRGESYEQYV.